A selection of T cell receptor beta chains follows, all from one sample in a study of shared clonotypes between healthy human individuals. TCRdb's table, derived via immunoSEQ multiplex PCR, lists solely in-frame clones and lacks some. Here the sample spans approximately 2,300,000 clones, approximately 90% being singletons. What was sequenced was naive CD4+ T cells from PBMCs. These TCRs come from a man between 18 and 35 years old in good health. Some clones in this sample may be carry-over from other donors' samples. The CDR3 runs from the conserved cysteine through the conserved F or W. Each record gives: CDR3 length, D gene, J gene, V gene, clone size, CDR3 DNA, CDR3 protein. A D gene is named only where the DNA matches it firmly. Clone size is stated in some rows and not others, as once, few, many or a class when expanded.

13,NA,TRBJ1-2,TRBV19,NA,TGTGCCAGTAGTGCCCAACGGGACTATGGCTACACCTTC,CASSAQRDYGYTF
15,TRBD1,TRBJ2-3,TRBV5-1,once,TGCGCCAGCAGCTATAGGGGGCGCGACACAGATACGCAGTATTTT,CASSYRGRDTDTQYF
16,TRBD1,TRBJ1-2,TRBV5-4,NA,TGTGCCAGCAGCTCGACTACCGGACAGGGCTTCGGAGGCTACACCTTC,CASSSTTGQGFGGYTF
15,NA,TRBJ2-7,TRBV5-1,NA,TGCGCCAGCAGCCTGGAGGACTCCAGTTTCGAGGAGCAGTACTTC,CASSLEDSSFEEQYF
14,NA,TRBJ1-2,TRBV5-6,NA,TGTGCCAGCAGCTTGGGCCCTGGAGGCTATGGCTACACCTTC,CASSLGPGGYGYTF
13,NA,TRBJ1-4,TRBV7-3,NA,TGTGCCAGCAGCTCCCGTTTTGGGTCCGAGCTTGTTTTT,CASSSRFGSELVF
13,NA,TRBJ2-7,TRBV28,once,TGTGCCAGCAGTTTAGCGCACTCCTACGAGCAGTACTTC,CASSLAHSYEQYF
18,NA,TRBJ2-2,TRBV11-3,NA,TGTGCCAGCAGTTGGACCGGGTCCCTCAACCCGGGCACCGGGGAGCTGTTTTTT,CASSWTGSLNPGTGELFF
14,NA,TRBJ1-3,TRBV13,NA,TGTGCCAGCAGCCCCCGTAACAGTGGAAACACCATATATTTT,CASSPRNSGNTIYF
12,NA,TRBJ1-3,TRBV6-5,NA,TGTGCCTCCGTGGGGACTGGAAACACCATATATTTT,CASVGTGNTIYF
18,TRBD2,TRBJ2-3,TRBV10-3,NA,TGTGCCTCTCGCTCGTTGGGGACTAGCGGCGCTAGCACAGATACGCAGTATTTT,CASRSLGTSGASTDTQYF
14,NA,TRBJ2-1,TRBV9,NA,TGTGCCAGCAGCCCCCGAACGGCCTACAGTGAGCAGTTCTTC,CASSPRTAYSEQFF
15,NA,TRBJ1-5,TRBV28,NA,TGTGCCGGCAGTCTAAGCTCGGGTAGCAATCAGCCCCAGCATTTT,CAGSLSSGSNQPQHF
14,NA,TRBJ2-7,TRBV6-1,NA,TGTGCCAGCAGTGTGGTCGGACAAGCCTACGAGCAGTACTTC,CASSVVGQAYEQYF
13,NA,TRBJ2-5,TRBV29-1,NA,TGCAGCGTTCTAAGCCGGGGTGGGGAGACCCAGTACTTC,CSVLSRGGETQYF
17,TRBD2,TRBJ2-3,TRBV19,NA,TGTGCCAGTAGTATAGAGAGAATAGCGGGGAACACAGATACGCAGTATTTT,CASSIERIAGNTDTQYF
16,TRBD2,TRBJ2-2,TRBV5-4,NA,TGTGCCAGCAGCCCCTTTAGCGGGGGATACACCGGGGAGCTGTTTTTT,CASSPFSGGYTGELFF
16,TRBD1,TRBJ2-2,TRBV25-1,NA,TGTGCCAGCAGTGACCCTGGACAGGGGGGCACCGGGGAGCTGTTTTTT,CASSDPGQGGTGELFF
14,TRBD1,TRBJ2-7,TRBV5-4,NA,TGTGCCAGCATCGACCCGGGACAGCCGAACGAGCAGTACTTC,CASIDPGQPNEQYF
15,TRBD2,TRBJ2-1,TRBV5-1,NA,TGCGCCAGCAGCTTGGGACTAGCGGGATGGAATGAGCAGTTCTTC,CASSLGLAGWNEQFF
11,NA,TRBJ2-1,TRBV30,few,TGTGCCTGGAGTATCTACAATGAGCAGTTCTTC,CAWSIYNEQFF
17,TRBD1,TRBJ2-2,TRBV5-1,NA,TGCGCCAGCAGCGGAGGACCACGACAGGGTGACACCGGGGAGCTGTTTTTT,CASSGGPRQGDTGELFF
14,TRBD2,TRBJ2-5,TRBV2,NA,TGTGCCAGCAGTGAAAGGACTAGCGGAGAGACCCAGTACTTC,CASSERTSGETQYF
16,NA,TRBJ1-3,TRBV9,once,TGTGCCAGCAGCCCCCACACCTCCCGCTCTGGAAACACCATATATTTT,CASSPHTSRSGNTIYF
20,NA,TRBJ1-1,TRBV18,few,TGTGCCAGCTCACCACCAGGGAGGCAGGCCAGCACCCCCCTGAACACTGAAGCTTTCTTT,CASSPPGRQASTPLNTEAFF
14,NA,TRBJ2-7,TRBV27,NA,TGTGCCAGCAGTCCGGGGAGGGGGAGAGACGAGCAGTACTTC,CASSPGRGRDEQYF
12,NA,TRBJ1-2,TRBV7-6,NA,TGTGCCAGCAGCGACGGACCTAAGGGCTACACCTTC,CASSDGPKGYTF
14,NA,TRBJ2-6,TRBV7-3,once,TGTGCCAGCAGCGACGGGGGAGGGGCCAACGTCCTGACTTTC,CASSDGGGANVLTF
11,NA,TRBJ1-4,TRBV20-1,NA,TGCAGTGCTAGCGGGTCTGGAAAACTGTTTTTT,CSASGSGKLFF
13,TRBD2,TRBJ2-3,TRBV2,NA,TGTGCCAGTGGGACTAGCGGCACAGATACGCAGTATTTT,CASGTSGTDTQYF
15,NA,TRBJ1-1,TRBV5-1,NA,TGCGCCAGCAGCTTCAATGGGGGGCCGAGCACTGAAGCTTTCTTT,CASSFNGGPSTEAFF
14,NA,TRBJ1-1,TRBV6-1,NA,TGTGCCAGCAGTGAAGTCCGGTTGAACACTGAAGCTTTCTTT,CASSEVRLNTEAFF
15,TRBD1,TRBJ1-5,TRBV28,NA,TGTGCCAGCAGTTACCAGGGGGTCCGGGGTCAGCCCCAGCATTTT,CASSYQGVRGQPQHF
16,TRBD1,TRBJ1-4,TRBV5-4,NA,TGTGCCAGCAGCACGAAATCGGGACAGGTTAATGAAAAACTGTTTTTT,CASSTKSGQVNEKLFF
14,NA,TRBJ2-1,TRBV27,NA,TGTGCCAGCAGTACCATATTACAGGGCAATGAGCAGTTCTTC,CASSTILQGNEQFF
14,NA,TRBJ1-3,TRBV7-3,NA,TGTGCCAGCAGCTTAGGGTATGCTGGAAACACCATATATTTT,CASSLGYAGNTIYF